This TCR beta chain was sequenced for a study of T cell repertoires in cytomegalovirus infection. Study-level background: Well-studied HLA-B-restricted CMV epitopes were used in the study alongside recently identified HLA-C-restricted ones. Signatures in public TCR beta sequences pointed to both CMV infection and matching HLA type.

This clonotype was seen a few times. Its antigen is not identified. MiXCR, applied by TCRdb to the reads, yields one record per CDR3 protein. Of some 800,000 distinct CDR3 sequences listed, approximately 32% were seen once; the top ten hold around 11%. Trimming removed 4 bases from V and 4 bases from J; junction bases left unmatched: 5. The CDR3 has 14 amino acids. Notes on the study in general: People with CMV and the relevant HLA were identified by cumulative public TCR beta family frequency. CMV-specific HLA-C-restricted TCR beta clonotypes dominated the ex vivo response.

V gene TRBV12-3 or TRBV12-4 combines with J gene TRBJ2-7; 9 bases map to TRBD1. This sequence was found in a human donor in good health (CMV status not recorded). Some clones in this sample may be carry-over from other donors' samples. The sample was cultured CD8+ T cells from PBMCs, taken from culture after CMV antigen stimulation. The chain's CDR3 is CASSYRGRWYEQYF. The DNA for the CDR3 is TGTGCCAGCAGTTACAGGGGGCGATGGTACGAGCAGTACTTC.